Below, one TCR beta chain is given with its context. Its specific antigen is unknown. There are no base qualities to consult, and no much larger clone falls within one base. The same CDR3 arises from other DNA sequences in this sample as well. The data are from a study of OX40 agonist ivuxolimab in advanced cancers. Notes on the research overall: Ivuxolimab was an agonistic, fully human IgG2 monoclonal antibody directed against OX40 (CD134), a costimulatory receptor. The paper reports the monotherapy dose-escalation portion (N of about 54 patients) of the phase I ivuxolimab trial. The point of sequencing TCRbeta in the periphery was to test whether ivuxolimab changed TCR sequence diversity and drove clonal T-cell expansion. Prior anti-PD-1, anti-PD-L1 or anti-CTLA-4 therapy was permitted, and checkpoint inhibitors had been received by under 50% of dose-escalation patients. Partial responses occurred in three dose-escalation patients: two with cutaneous melanoma and one with hepatocellular carcinoma. In the dose-escalation cohort, 82.7% of patients were male, and the mean age was around 60 years, with a range of about 23 to 90. Intravenous ivuxolimab was administered to patients every 2 weeks at six dose levels: 0.01, 0.1, 0.3, 1.5, 3 and 10 mg/kg. Among the approximately 54 dose-escalation patients, approximately 20 had hepatocellular carcinoma, 15 or so melanoma, 9 renal cell carcinoma and 9 head and neck cancer. Study-wide conclusions, independent of this receptor: Low levels of normalized T-cell clonal expansion were also shown by some nonresponding patients. Antigen specificity was not determined for the clonally expanded peripheral T cells. Partial responders in the 0.1-3.0 mg/kg groups had among the lowest normalized peripheral clonal expansion, especially among CD8+ T cells. After ivuxolimab, expanded clones were on average more numerous among CD8+ T cells than among CD4+ T cells. At doses of 0.1 to 3.0 mg/kg, clonal expansion of both CD4+ and CD8+ blood T cells was observed from baseline to week 6.

The trial excluded patients who had a history of autoimmune disease or who were on systemic immunosuppression. In every dose cohort, peripheral blood was drawn for TCR sequencing at baseline, cycle 4 day 1, and cycle 7 day 1. The samples were drawn from a first-in-human, open-label, multicenter phase I dose-escalation trial of ivuxolimab. Adults with locally advanced or metastatic melanoma, renal cell carcinoma, hepatocellular carcinoma or head and neck squamous cell carcinoma were enrolled in the trial. Before TCR sequencing, CD4+ T cells and CD8+ T cells from peripheral blood were sorted into separate populations. From its cysteine to its phenylalanine, the CDR3 spans 15 amino acids. The DNA shown is the 45-base CDR3, in frame from base 1. The germline V gene yields SGHTA for CDR1 and FQGNSA for CDR2. V and J are trimmed by 4 bases and 6 bases, and the gene matches miss 5 bases of the junction.

Genomic DNA was extracted from sorted cells for sequencing of the TCRbeta CDR3 region. The immunoSEQ Assay was used to sequence the TCRbeta CDR3 regions. Not all clones reach the TCRdb copy of this immuneACCESS table, which keeps in-frame sequences only. Checked studies attribute under half of the gap to unresolved V genes and leave the rest unexplained. The sample table records 65,000 to 80,000 clones; approximately 83% of these occur just once. The top ten hold less than 2.5% of the sample. This clonotype originated in an adult with an advanced solid tumor such as melanoma, head and neck, liver or kidney cancer. Sample: CD4+ or CD8+ T cells sorted from blood, taken in a trial of the OX40 agonist ivuxolimab. This receptor chain uses TRBV7-2 and TRBJ2-2, with TRBD1 identical over 10 junction bases. The CDR3 corresponds to CASSSDRGRAGELFF. The DNA is TGTGCCAGCAGCTCGGACAGGGGGAGGGCCGGGGAGCTGTTTTTT.